Listed here is a single T cell receptor (beta chain). This CDR3 spans 16 amino acids. Germline V gene sequence: CDR1 LGHNA, CDR2 YSLEER. V shed 4 bases, J shed 6 bases, and the junction held 13 bases outside the gene matches. These data are taken from a study of blood T cell repertoires in COVID-19. Across the whole study: Both acute and convalescent COVID-19 samples were obtained from the United States, Italy and Spain.

As handled by the study authors: Nucleated cell counts were estimated from reference gene primer amplification. The table came from immunoSEQ multiplex PCR; TCRdb's copy has only in-frame clones and leaves some out. D and trimming were read from the DNA, whereas the V and J calls and clone size are those reported in that table. The profile shows roughly 130,000 clones, approximately 83% of them singletons. The sequenced sample consisted of PBMCs or T cells enriched from blood (not recorded which). The receptor comes from a man over 45 who had recovered from COVID-19. V is TRBV4-3 and J is TRBJ2-7, with 9 bases fitting TRBD1. CDR3: CASSRDHTGTGSEQYF. The CDR3 nucleotides are TGCGCCAGCAGCCGCGACCACACCGGGACAGGGTCCGAGCAGTACTTC.